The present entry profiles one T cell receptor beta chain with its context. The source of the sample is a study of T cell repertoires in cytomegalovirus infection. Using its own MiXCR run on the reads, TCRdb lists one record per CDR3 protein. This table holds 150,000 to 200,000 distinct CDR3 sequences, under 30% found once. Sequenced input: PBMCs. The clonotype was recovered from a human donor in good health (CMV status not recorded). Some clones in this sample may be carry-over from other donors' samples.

The CDR3 DNA reads as TGTGCCAGCAGTCAGGGGGGGACCTACGAGCAGTACTTC. It encodes CASSQGGTYEQYF. The rearrangement joins TRBV6-6 to TRBJ2-7; D may correspond to TRBD1 or TRBD2 (7 bases each). Trimming removed 5 bases from V and 2 bases from J, with 10 bases in between. The CDR3 covers 13 residues. Germline CDR1 and CDR2: MNHNY and SVGAGI (reference sequence).